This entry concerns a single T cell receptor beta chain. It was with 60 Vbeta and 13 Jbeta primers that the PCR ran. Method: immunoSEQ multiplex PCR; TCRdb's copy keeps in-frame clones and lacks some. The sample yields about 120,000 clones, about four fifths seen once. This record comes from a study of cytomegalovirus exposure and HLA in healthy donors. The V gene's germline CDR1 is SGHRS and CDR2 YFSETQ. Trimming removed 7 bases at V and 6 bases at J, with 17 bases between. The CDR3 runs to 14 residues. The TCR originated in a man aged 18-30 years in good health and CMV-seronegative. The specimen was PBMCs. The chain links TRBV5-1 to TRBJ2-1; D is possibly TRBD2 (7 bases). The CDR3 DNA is TGCGCCAGCCACAGCGGGACATCTACCAATGAGCAGTTCTTC. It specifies CASHSGTSTNEQFF.